This TCR beta chain was recovered during a study of T-cell memory formation after mild COVID-19. Study-wide results and limits: The study found balanced CD4/CD8 in clones contracting day 15 to 85 and a CD4+ lean in later expanders. The study found contracting CD4+ clones mainly in CM and EM and contracting CD8+ clones in EMRA.

CDR3 length equals 14 residues. Germline V lookup: CDR1 LGHDT, CDR2 YNNKEL (reference sequence). V was shortened by 1 base and J by 6 bases, with 12 bases between the two germline ends. This clonotype has only a few counts. The antigen remains unidentified. MiXCR, run by TCRdb on the 5' RACE reads, gives a single entry per CDR3 protein. The sample lists more than 300,000 distinct CDR3 sequences; 20% to 25% were seen once. The receptor was derived from a man aged 18 to 30 who had mild COVID-19 (a few samples of this study predate the infection). Cell type and time point are not known. Sequencing was carried out using PBMCs or a T cell subset sorted from them (not recorded which). The chain recombines TRBV3-1 with TRBJ1-2; D gene ambiguous. CDR3: CASSQGFRRDGYTF. Here the CDR3 DNA reads TGTGCCAGCAGCCAAGGATTCCGCCGGGATGGCTACACCTTC.